What follows are 31 T cell receptor beta chains derived from one specimen sequenced in a study of T cells after yellow fever vaccination. From the 5' RACE reads, TCRdb called clonotypes with MiXCR, one entry per CDR3 protein. Altogether 200,000 to 300,000 distinct CDR3 sequences are present, about 3.9% being singletons, with the ten largest covering around 20%. Source: PBMCs, taken 15 days after the yellow fever booster vaccination. The receptor source for this set is a man between 18 and 29 years old who received the YFV17D yellow fever vaccine.

On this clonotype: The junction departs from germline at one end; a sequencing error may be responsible. The rearrangement links TRBV7-2 to TRBJ1-6; D may be TRBD1 (6 bases). This CDR3 spans 16 amino acids. Looked up from germline, CDR1 is SGHTA and CDR2 is FQGNSA. CDR3 DNA sequence: TGTGCCAGCAGATTAGACAGGAGCTCCTATAATTCACCCCTCCACTTT. It is translated as CASRLDRSSYNSPLHF.

This clonotype was seen repeatedly, ten times or more. The rearrangement links TRBV20-1 to TRBJ1-1, with D hard to call. Germline V CDR1 and CDR2: DFQATT, SNEGSKA (reference sequence). V was clipped by 0 bases and J by 1 base, with 9 bases between them. The CDR3 has 14 residues. CDR3 amino acids: CSARDLGWNTEAFF. The CDR3 DNA follows: TGCAGTGCTAGAGACCTAGGGTGGAACACTGAAGCTTTCTTT.

This clonotype was seen repeatedly, ten times or more. Here the CDR3 reads CASSPWGQGRNTIYF. In DNA, the CDR3 is TGTGCCAGCAGTCCATGGGGCCAGGGCCGGAACACCATATATTTT. V and J are TRBV27 and TRBJ1-3; tentatively, D is TRBD1 (5 bases). Trimming stripped 5 bases from V and 7 bases from J, with 18 bases between. This CDR3 is built from 15 residues. Per germline, CDR1 MNHEY and CDR2 SMNVEV (reference sequence).

This clonotype was seen repeatedly, ten times or more. The genes are TRBV12-3 or TRBV12-4 and TRBJ2-2; 9 bases fit TRBD2. This CDR3 contains 15 residues. The V and J ends lost 5 bases and 0 bases, in that order; junction bases with no gene match: 1. The CDR3 DNA is TGTGCCAGCAGTACTAGCGGGTCGAACACCGGGGAGCTGTTTTTT. Its protein product is CASSTSGSNTGELFF.

The chain links TRBV19 to TRBJ1-3; no reliable D call. CDR3 length: 12 amino acids. CDR1 is LNHDA and CDR2 is SQIVND in the germline V gene (reference sequence). Trimming removed 3 bases from V and 4 bases from J, with 4 bases in between. The CDR3 bases are TGTGCCAGTAGTATGGAGGGAAACACCATATATTTT. This translates into CASSMEGNTIYF.

At least ten counts were recorded for this clonotype. The chain recombines TRBV9 with TRBJ2-3, with 15 nucleotides matching TRBD2. V lost 4 bases and J lost 2; bases outside the gene matches: 5. The CDR3 contains 17 residues. Germline V CDR1 and CDR2: SGDLS, YYNGEE. In nucleotides, the CDR3 is TGTGCCAGCAGCCCCGGGACTAGCGGGGGGCCCACAGATACGCAGTATTTT. Translation: CASSPGTSGGPTDTQYF.

This clonotype appeared many times. The chain combines TRBV3-1 with TRBJ2-1, with 7 positions matching TRBD2. The CDR3 runs to 14 residues. Germline V gene data show CDR1 as LGHDT and CDR2 as YNNKEL (reference sequence). V lost 4 bases to trimming and J lost 5 bases; unmatched junction nucleotides: 5. The CDR3 is CASSRTGLNNEQFF. As DNA, the CDR3 is TGTGCCAGCAGCCGAACGGGACTAAACAATGAGCAGTTCTTC.

This clonotype was observed at least ten times. The chain combines TRBV5-1 with TRBJ2-5; weak D call: TRBD2 (5 bases). The CDR3 sequence is 15 residues long. Germline V gives CDR1 SGHRS, CDR2 YFSETQ. Trimming took off 0 bases at V and 5 bases at J, with 14 bases between the two ends. CDR3 sequence: CASSLDGLGEETQYF. In DNA, the CDR3 is TGCGCCAGCAGCTTGGACGGTTTGGGAGAGGAGACCCAGTACTTC.

This clonotype was seen at least ten times. This chain joins TRBV15 and TRBJ1-1, with 7 bases matching TRBD1. V shed 6 bases, J shed 1 base, and the junction held 11 bases outside the gene matches. CDR3 length equals 16 residues. Germline V CDR1 and CDR2: LNHNV, YYDKDF (reference sequence). The CDR3 DNA reads TGTGCCACCAGGACGACAGGGCGTCACCCGAACACTGAAGCTTTCTTT. This translates into CATRTTGRHPNTEAFF.

There are many counts of this clonotype. V usage is TRBV7-9 and J usage is TRBJ1-6, with no clear D. V dropped 2 bases and J dropped 7 bases, with 6 bases sitting between them. This CDR3 spans 13 amino acids. CDR1 and CDR2 from the germline V gene are SEHNR and FQNEAQ (reference sequence). The CDR3 DNA reads TGTGCCAGCAGCTTAATTGGGAATTCACCCCTCCACTTT. This translates into CASSLIGNSPLHF.

The sample holds many counts of this clonotype. The rearrangement uses TRBV5-1 and TRBJ2-3; 7 bases are a match to TRBD1. This CDR3 is 14 amino acids long. Germline CDR1 and CDR2: SGHRS and YFSETQ. With V trimmed by 4 bases and J by 2 bases, 4 bases remained unmatched. The CDR3 DNA is TGCGCCAGCAGCCTGGACAGGATCACAGATACGCAGTATTTT. Its protein product is CASSLDRITDTQYF.

This clonotype was counted ten times or more. The V gene is TRBV4-1, the J gene TRBJ2-1, with 7 bases lining up with TRBD2. The junction had 8 bases not matched to a gene; V was cut back by 0 bases and J by 9 bases. Germline CDR1 is MGHRA and CDR2 is YSYEKL. This CDR3 is 15 amino acids long. The CDR3 bases are TGCGCCAGCAGCCAAGATTTGCGGGGGAAGAGTGAGCAGTTCTTC. This encodes CASSQDLRGKSEQFF.

Many counts were recorded for this clonotype. V and J are TRBV5-6 and TRBJ2-2, with 10 bases fitting TRBD1. Germline CDR1 SGHDT, CDR2 YYEEEE. Trimming cost V 5 bases and J 15 bases; bases outside gene matches: 7. This CDR3 spans 12 amino acids. The CDR3 nucleotides are TGTGCCAGCAGACGGGACAGGGGAATGATGTTTTTT. It encodes CASRRDRGMMFF. Full variable domain (remainder filled in from reference TRBV5-6 and TRBJ2-2): DAGVTQSPTHLIKTRGQQVTLRCSPKSGHDTVSWYQQALGQGPQFIFQYYEEEERQRGNFPDRFSGHQFPNYSSELNVNALLLGDSALYLCASRRDRGMMFFGEGSRLTVL.

This clonotype has ten or more counts. The genes are TRBV5-1 and TRBJ1-6; D might be TRBD1 (6 bases). This CDR3 has 15 residues. CDR1 and CDR2 (germline): SGHRS, YFSETQ. Trimming pared 4 bases from V and 8 bases from J, leaving 16 bases between. In nucleotides, the CDR3 is TGCGCCAGCAGCCGGGGGACACTCAACTATTCACCCCTCCACTTT. This translates into CASSRGTLNYSPLHF.

This chain links TRBV28 with TRBJ2-1; TRBD1 matches 7 bases. Germline assignment: CDR1 MDHEN and CDR2 SYDVKM. V shed 6 bases, J shed 7 bases, and the junction held 3 bases outside the gene matches. The CDR3 sequence is 12 residues long. CDR3 protein: CASRAQGNEQFF. The CDR3 nucleotides are TGTGCCAGCAGGGCACAGGGGAATGAGCAGTTCTTC.

This clonotype was detected only a few times. The rearrangement uses TRBV5-5 and TRBJ1-2, with D uncertain. CDR1 SGHKS and CDR2 YYEKEE come from the germline V gene (reference sequence). The ends were cut back, 4 bases at V and 7 bases at J, with 20 bases in the middle. This CDR3 spans 15 amino acids. As DNA, the CDR3 is TGTGCCAGCAGCGTGGACCTTACTGGATCCATTGGCTACACCTTC. Translation: CASSVDLTGSIGYTF.

The chain uses TRBV4-1 and TRBJ1-2, with no clear D. V was pared by 4 bases and J by 4 bases, with 7 bases between. The germline CDR1 and CDR2 sequences are MGHRA and YSYEKL. The CDR3 extends over 12 amino acids. DNA for the CDR3: TGCGCCAGCAGCCGAGATGGCTATGGCTACACCTTC. Protein sequence: CASSRDGYGYTF.

At least ten counts were recorded for this clonotype. The chain joins TRBV15 to TRBJ2-1; 7 nucleotides agree with TRBD2. CDR1 LNHNV and CDR2 YYDKDF come from the germline V gene (reference sequence). CDR3 length: 18 amino acids. V lost 0 bases to trimming and J lost 0 bases; unmatched junction nucleotides: 8. The CDR3 sequence is CATSRDRRGGNSYNEQFF. In DNA form, the CDR3 reads TGTGCCACCAGCAGAGATCGCCGCGGGGGTAACTCCTACAATGAGCAGTTCTTC.

This clonotype was found many times. J is TRBJ2-3 and V is TRBV6-2 or TRBV6-3, with D perhaps matching TRBD1 (6 bases). Trimming took 6 bases from V and 0 from J, leaving 13 bases between them. The CDR3 consists of 15 residues. The germline CDR1 and CDR2 sequences are MNHEY and SVGEGT. The CDR3 protein is CASRSRGQSTDTQYF. The CDR3 DNA sequence: TGTGCCAGCAGATCCCGTGGACAGAGCACAGATACGCAGTATTTT.

This clonotype was recorded many times. The J gene is TRBJ2-7, the V gene TRBV18; D uncertain. This CDR3 has 12 residues. The germline V gene has CDR1 KGHSH and CDR2 LQKENI. Trimming left V 6 bases short and J 2 bases short, with 8 bases between. The CDR3 sequence is CASSPDAYEQYF. CDR3 in DNA: TGTGCCAGCTCCCCCGACGCCTACGAGCAGTACTTC.

This clonotype was recorded a few times. The CDR3 spells CASGTGEYGYTF. The CDR3 DNA sequence: TGTGCCAGCGGTACAGGAGAATATGGCTACACCTTC. The chain employs TRBV12-3 or TRBV12-4 and TRBJ1-2; tentatively, D is TRBD1 (5 bases). The CDR3 loop spans 12 amino acids. Between the trimmed V and J ends, which lost 8 bases and 5 bases, there was a span of 12 bases.

This clonotype was detected ten times or more. The chain is built from TRBV3-2 and TRBJ2-7. TRBV3-2 represents a pseudogene. The CDR3 spans 13 residues. CDR3 DNA: TGTGCCAGCAGCCAAGACGGAGACTACGAGCAGTACGTC. Translation: CASSQDGDYEQYV.

This clonotype was found many times. V and J are TRBV19 and TRBJ1-2; D uncertain. V was cut by 5 bases and J by 4 bases, with 20 bases left in between. The CDR3 covers 16 residues. Per the germline V gene, CDR1 is LNHDA and CDR2 is SQIVND (reference sequence). CDR3 sequence: CASSLQSDPTFYGYTF. The CDR3 region has the DNA TGTGCCAGTAGTTTGCAGAGTGATCCCACCTTCTATGGCTACACCTTC.

There are many counts of this clonotype. In nucleotides, the CDR3 is TGTGCCAGCTCACCTGGAGCAGCGACTCTCTACGAGCAGTACGTC. As protein: CASSPGAATLYEQYV. The rearrangement uses TRBV18 and TRBJ2-7; no clear D. Germline CDR1 and CDR2: KGHSH and LQKENI. Trimming pared 3 bases from V and 3 bases from J, leaving 15 bases between. This CDR3 is built from 15 residues.

This clonotype was detected ten times or more. The V gene is TRBV4-2, the J gene TRBJ2-1; no definite D call. The V gene lost 1 base and the J gene lost 10 bases, with 23 bases spanning the gap. The CDR3 runs to 17 residues. The germline CDR1 and CDR2 sequences are LGHNA and YNFKEQ. Here the CDR3 reads CASSQAGGPTAKWEQFF. The CDR3 bases are TGTGCCAGCAGCCAAGCTGGCGGACCTACGGCTAAATGGGAGCAGTTCTTC.

In its sample, this clonotype was seen many times. The chain is built from TRBV4-3 and TRBJ2-5; 15 bases match TRBD2. Germline CDR1 LGHNA, CDR2 YSLEER. The ends lost 0 bases at V and 4 bases at J; junction bases unmatched: 3. This CDR3 has 17 amino acids. The CDR3 DNA sequence: TGCGCCAGCAGCCAAGATCCGGGACTAGCGGGAGGAGAGACCCAGTACTTC. It specifies CASSQDPGLAGGETQYF.

This clonotype has a count of ten or more. The J gene is TRBJ2-5, the V gene TRBV5-1; 8 bases fit TRBD1. Germline loops: CDR1 SGHRS, CDR2 YFSETQ. CDR3 length equals 15 residues. With V trimmed by 0 bases and J by 3 bases, 4 bases remained unmatched. CDR3 nucleotides: TGCGCCAGCAGCTTGGGTGCAGGGGGCGAAGAGACCCAGTACTTC. This codes for CASSLGAGGEETQYF.

This clonotype was picked up many times. The chain has TRBV5-6 and TRBJ2-2, with 7 bases matching TRBD1. With V trimmed by 4 bases and J by 4 bases, 7 bases remained unmatched. CDR3 length: 15 residues. Germline-derived CDR1 and CDR2 are SGHDT and YYEEEE. Here the CDR3 DNA reads TGTGCCAGCAGCCGGACCCAGGGGGTCACCGGGGAGCTGTTTTTT. Its protein product is CASSRTQGVTGELFF.

There are a few counts of this clonotype. This chain uses TRBV5-1 with TRBJ1-2; D gene unclear. Between the trimmed V and J ends, which lost 1 base and 1 base, there was a span of 14 bases. The CDR3 spans 16 residues. Germline CDR1 SGHRS, CDR2 YFSETQ. CDR3 sequence reads: CASSLFGYEINYGYTF. CDR3 nucleotides: TGCGCCAGCAGCTTGTTTGGTTACGAGATTAACTATGGCTACACCTTC.

This clonotype appeared many times. The chain combines TRBV20-1 with TRBJ2-1; D unresolved. Trimming cost V 3 bases and J 2 bases, with 11 bases left between them. The CDR3 contains 14 residues. CDR1 DFQATT and CDR2 SNEGSKA come from the germline V gene (reference sequence). The CDR3 DNA sequence: TGCAGTGCTAGTCTCGGTCCTACCTACAATGAGCAGTTCTTC. It specifies CSASLGPTYNEQFF.

This clonotype was counted between two and nine times. The V call is TRBV19, the J call TRBJ1-6, with 9 bases identical to TRBD1. Germline V gene data show CDR1 as LNHDA and CDR2 as SQIVND (reference sequence). The length of the CDR3 is 13 residues. The V gene end was trimmed by 4 bases and the J gene end by 10 bases; junction bases not matched to a gene: 2. CDR3 region: CASSRQGESPLHF. As DNA, the CDR3 is TGTGCCAGTAGTAGACAGGGGGAGTCACCCCTCCACTTT.